The 28 T cell receptor beta chains presented below share a single source sample, sequenced in a study of cytomegalovirus exposure and HLA in healthy donors. Libraries were prepared by immunoSEQ multiplex PCR; TCRdb keeps only in-frame clonotypes and omits some of them. The table has about 97,000 clones, approximately 94% seen once; the top ten hold around 0.85%. Sequenced sample: PBMCs. The receptors were sampled from a woman under 30 in good health and CMV-seronegative.

This chain connects TRBV6-5 to TRBJ2-1; maybe TRBD1 (6 bases). V lost 5 bases, J lost 4 bases, and 12 bases lay in between. This CDR3 region has 14 residues. Germline V gives CDR1 MNHEY, CDR2 SVGAGI. CDR3 region: CASSIGTTYNEQFF. CDR3 DNA: TGTGCCAGCAGTATCGGGACAACATACAATGAGCAGTTCTTC.

The genes are TRBV11-2 and TRBJ2-7; 8 bases are a match to TRBD1. Germline V gene sequence: CDR1 SGHAT, CDR2 FQNNGV. The CDR3 is 18 residues long. With V trimmed by 1 base and J by 3 bases, 14 bases remained unmatched. The CDR3 DNA is TGTGCCAGCAGCTTAGTTTCCCCCACAGGGGGGATGGGCTACGAGCAGTACTTC. It encodes CASSLVSPTGGMGYEQYF.

CDR3 region: CASSERTENTEAFF. CDR3 bases: TGTGCCAGCAGTGAACGAACAGAGAACACTGAAGCTTTCTTT. V is TRBV2 and J is TRBJ1-1; D gene unclear. The CDR3 consists of 14 residues. V was cut by 2 bases and J by 1 base, with 8 bases left in between. Germline loops: CDR1 SNHLY, CDR2 FYNNEI.

This clone was observed once. The chain links TRBV6-5 to TRBJ2-3; 7 nucleotides line up with TRBD2. The CDR3 is 15 amino acids. The V gene end was trimmed by 0 bases and the J gene end by 4 bases; junction bases not matched to a gene: 4. CDR1 is MNHEY, CDR2 SVGAGI, per germline. The CDR3 DNA follows: TGTGCCAGCAGTTACTCTTGGACTAGGGCAGATACGCAGTATTTT. The encoded protein is CASSYSWTRADTQYF.

This sequence joins TRBV6-5 and TRBJ2-7, with D unresolved. Germline V gene lookup returns CDR1 MNHEY and CDR2 SVGAGI. V lost 4 bases, J lost 0 bases, and 7 bases lay in between. There are 13 residues in the CDR3. CDR3 DNA sequence: TGTGCCAGCAGTTTTCGGAGCTCCTACGAGCAGTACTTC. This codes for CASSFRSSYEQYF.

V usage is TRBV10-3 and J usage is TRBJ1-4; D may be TRBD1 (5 bases). The V and J ends lost 3 bases and 8 bases respectively, with 13 bases between them. The CDR3 has 14 residues. The V gene's germline CDR1 is ENHRY and CDR2 SYGVKD. CDR3 nucleotides: TGTGCCATCAGTGACCGGGGGGGTGAAGAAAAACTGTTTTTT. It codes for CAISDRGGEEKLFF.

This sequence joins TRBV7-6 and TRBJ1-2; 9 bases match TRBD1. CDR3 size: 13 residues. Germline V gives CDR1 SGHVS, CDR2 FNYEAQ. V lost 3 bases and J lost 6; bases outside the gene matches: 2. In DNA form, the CDR3 reads TGTGCCAGCAGCTTGACAGGGGGAGATGGCTACACCTTC. This encodes CASSLTGGDGYTF.

The chain joins TRBV4-1 to TRBJ1-2; D remains unclear. Germline CDR1 is MGHRA and CDR2 is YSYEKL. The CDR3 has 12 residues. Trimming stripped 4 bases from V and 10 bases from J, with 13 bases between. The CDR3 loop is CASSPRSEYYTF. CDR3 coding DNA: TGCGCCAGCAGCCCCCGGTCCGAGTACTACACCTTC.

This chain uses TRBV5-1 with TRBJ2-1; 9 bases align to TRBD2. Germline lookup yields CDR1 SGHRS and CDR2 YFSETQ. Trimming removed 6 bases from V and 4 bases from J; junction bases left unmatched: 8. This CDR3 spans 15 amino acids. CDR3 amino acids: CASKVRLAGYNEQFF. The CDR3 DNA reads as TGCGCCAGCAAGGTTAGGCTAGCGGGATACAATGAGCAGTTCTTC.

This chain links TRBV2 with TRBJ2-2, with a weak D call TRBD1 (6 bases). V shed 7 bases and J shed 4 bases, with 13 bases lying between them. Germline CDR1 SNHLY, CDR2 FYNNEI. This CDR3 region has 14 residues. CDR3 in DNA: TGTGCCAGCAAAAAGGGGACACCCACCGGGGAGCTGTTTTTT. This codes for CASKKGTPTGELFF.

The V and J genes are TRBV11-1 and TRBJ2-3; 9 bases are a match to TRBD2. V lost 4 bases to trimming and J lost 2 bases; unmatched junction nucleotides: 10. Germline assignment: CDR1 SGHAT and CDR2 FQDESV (reference sequence). This CDR3 contains 17 residues. CDR3: CASSSPGTSISTDTQYF. The CDR3 DNA reads as TGTGCCAGCAGCTCACCCGGGACTAGCATTTCCACAGATACGCAGTATTTT.

This rearrangement joins TRBV23-1 to TRBJ2-7; 10 bases align to TRBD2. TRBV23-1 counts as an open reading frame of uncertain function. Trimming at V came to 4 bases and at J to 3 bases, leaving 15 bases not matched to a gene. This CDR3 has 18 residues. The CDR3: CASSLRGGSASGSYEQYF. In DNA form, the CDR3 reads TGCGCCAGCAGTCTCCGAGGGGGCAGTGCTAGCGGGAGCTACGAGCAGTACTTC.

The CDR3 sequence is CASSRLGTGNTEAFF. The CDR3 nucleotides are TGTGCCAGCAGTAGACTCGGGACAGGGAACACTGAAGCTTTCTTT. The chain joins TRBV27 to TRBJ1-1, with 8 bases that match TRBD1. Trimming cost V 5 bases and J 1 base; bases outside gene matches: 6. Per germline, CDR1 MNHEY and CDR2 SMNVEV (reference sequence). CDR3 length: 15 amino acids.

This clone was observed a single time. The chain uses TRBV4-2 and TRBJ2-7; 9 nucleotides line up with TRBD1. V dropped 4 bases and J dropped 3; count of bases not matched to a gene: 4. Germline-derived CDR1 and CDR2 are LGHNA and YNFKEQ. The length of the CDR3 is 14 residues. The CDR3 sequence: CASSPDRGDYEQYF. DNA for the CDR3: TGTGCCAGCAGCCCCGACAGGGGGGACTACGAGCAGTACTTC.

This clone was counted a single time. Here the CDR3 DNA reads TGTGCCAGCAGCCCTATCGGCTCCGGGAAGGAAAAACTGTTTTTT. It codes for CASSPIGSGKEKLFF. The chain combines TRBV5-6 with TRBJ1-4; D is unresolved. The CDR3 spans 15 residues. Between the trimmed V and J ends, which lost 4 bases and 8 bases, there was a span of 18 bases. Germline-derived CDR1 and CDR2 are SGHDT and YYEEEE.

The chain has TRBV12-5 and TRBJ2-2; 8 nucleotides match TRBD2. This CDR3 is 16 amino acids long. CDR1 is LGHNT and CDR2 is FRNRAP in the germline V gene. V lost 7 bases to trimming and J lost 7 bases; unmatched junction nucleotides: 14. The CDR3 nucleotides are TGTGCTAGTGCCCAGAGGGCGGGGGGCCCTGGCGGGGAGCTGTTTTTT. Translating gives CASAQRAGGPGGELFF. The entire variable domain, with the rest obtained from reference TRBV12-5 and TRBJ2-2, is as follows: DARVTQTPRHKVTEMGQEVTMRCQPILGHNTVFWYRQTMMQGLELLAYFRNRAPLDDSGMPKDRFSAEMPDATLATLKIQPSEPRDSAVYFCASAQRAGGPGGELFFGEGSRLTVL.

V is TRBV7-3 and J is TRBJ1-1; 8 bases map to TRBD1. Germline V gene data show CDR1 as SGHTA and CDR2 as FQGTGA. This CDR3 is 14 amino acids long. V lost 5 bases and J lost 1; bases outside the gene matches: 3. CDR3 in amino acids: CASSRGQENTEAFF. CDR3 bases: TGTGCCAGCAGCCGGGGACAGGAGAACACTGAAGCTTTCTTT.

The chain carries TRBV7-9 and TRBJ1-2; tentative D call: TRBD1 (5 bases). CDR3 length equals 13 residues. Trimming removed 5 bases at V and 4 bases at J, with 11 bases between. Germline CDR1 and CDR2: SEHNR and FQNEAQ (reference sequence). The CDR3 loop is CASSGGSPYGYTF. CDR3 DNA: TGTGCCAGCAGCGGGGGGAGTCCCTATGGCTACACCTTC.

This clone was seen only a few times. The chain carries TRBV9 and TRBJ2-1; D gene ambiguous. This CDR3 spans 12 amino acids. From germline, CDR1 is SGDLS and CDR2 YYNGEE. V was trimmed by 5 bases and J by 9 bases, leaving 12 bases between them. CDR3 residues: CASSGTKREQFF. In nucleotides, the CDR3 is TGTGCCAGCAGTGGAACTAAGCGTGAGCAGTTCTTC.

The rearrangement uses TRBV9 and TRBJ2-2, with TRBD1 identical over 7 bases. The germline V gene has CDR1 SGDLS and CDR2 YYNGEE. CDR3 size: 15 residues. V lost 3 bases, J lost 3 bases, and 5 bases stayed unmatched. Written as DNA, the CDR3 is TGTGCCAGCAGCGCGACAGGGCGGTACACCGGGGAGCTGTTTTTT. It codes for CASSATGRYTGELFF.

The gene calls are TRBV11-2 and TRBJ1-2, with D maybe TRBD1 (6 bases). CDR3 size: 14 residues. From germline, CDR1 is SGHAT and CDR2 FQNNGV. V lost 5 bases to trimming and J lost 6 bases, with 16 bases between them. The CDR3 nucleotides read TGTGCCAGCAGCACACAGGGATGGCGGGATGGCTACACCTTC. This codes for CASSTQGWRDGYTF.

The chain employs TRBV6-5 and TRBJ2-3, with TRBD2 matching 10 bases. V was clipped by 0 bases and J by 3 bases; unmatched bases: 3. Germline V lookup: CDR1 MNHEY, CDR2 SVGAGI. The CDR3 totals 16 residues. The CDR3, as DNA: TGTGCCAGCAGTTACTCTGCACTAGCGGGAACAGATACGCAGTATTTT. This codes for CASSYSALAGTDTQYF.

V usage is TRBV7-8 and J usage is TRBJ2-2, with 13 bases aligning to TRBD2. Unmatched junction bases numbered 4, after V lost 4 bases and J lost 5 bases. Germline V gene lookup returns CDR1 SGHVS and CDR2 FQNEAQ. This CDR3 contains 16 residues. CDR3 coding DNA: TGTGCCAGCAGCTATACTAGCGGGGGGGCGACCGGGGAGCTGTTTTTT. As protein: CASSYTSGGATGELFF.

The chain carries TRBV29-1 and TRBJ2-3, with TRBD2 matching 9 bases. Germline V gene data show CDR1 as SQVTM and CDR2 as ANQGSEA. The V and J ends lost 0 bases and 1 base, in that order; junction bases with no gene match: 2. This CDR3 is built from 15 residues. The CDR3 sequence is CSVEDERGGTDTQYF. The CDR3 bases are TGCAGCGTTGAAGATGAGCGGGGGGGCACAGATACGCAGTATTTT.

The V gene is TRBV5-1, the J gene TRBJ1-2; D may be TRBD1 (6 bases). V gave up 0 bases and J gave up 5 bases, with 14 bases separating them. CDR1 is SGHRS and CDR2 is YFSETQ in the germline V gene. The CDR3 sequence is 15 residues long. The CDR3 bases are TGCGCCAGCAGCTTGGGATATGGACAGCCATATGGCTACACCTTC. It encodes CASSLGYGQPYGYTF.

The V call is TRBV5-1, the J call TRBJ1-2, with D possibly matching TRBD1 (5 bases). Looked up from germline, CDR1 is SGHRS and CDR2 is YFSETQ. V lost 4 bases, J lost 2 bases, and 12 bases lay in between. This CDR3 comprises 14 residues. CDR3 residues: CASSPDWTNYGYTF. In DNA, the CDR3 is TGCGCCAGCAGCCCAGATTGGACAAACTATGGCTACACCTTC.

V usage is TRBV19 and J usage is TRBJ2-7; 9 bases line up with TRBD2. Per the germline V gene, CDR1 is LNHDA and CDR2 is SQIVND (reference sequence). The CDR3 has 16 amino acids. The V and J ends lost 1 base and 3 bases, in that order; junction bases with no gene match: 7. CDR3 in DNA: TGTGCCAGTAGTATAGCTCTAGCGGGATCTTTCTACGAGCAGTACTTC. This translates into CASSIALAGSFYEQYF.

The CDR3 protein is CASSPVRSGKLFF. For the CDR3, the DNA is TGTGCCAGCAGCCCAGTAAGGTCGGGAAAACTGTTTTTT. The V call is TRBV7-2, the J call TRBJ1-4, with unresolved D. This CDR3 region has 13 residues. V was pared by 5 bases and J by 10 bases, with 14 bases between. Germline CDR1 is SGHTA and CDR2 is FQGNSA.